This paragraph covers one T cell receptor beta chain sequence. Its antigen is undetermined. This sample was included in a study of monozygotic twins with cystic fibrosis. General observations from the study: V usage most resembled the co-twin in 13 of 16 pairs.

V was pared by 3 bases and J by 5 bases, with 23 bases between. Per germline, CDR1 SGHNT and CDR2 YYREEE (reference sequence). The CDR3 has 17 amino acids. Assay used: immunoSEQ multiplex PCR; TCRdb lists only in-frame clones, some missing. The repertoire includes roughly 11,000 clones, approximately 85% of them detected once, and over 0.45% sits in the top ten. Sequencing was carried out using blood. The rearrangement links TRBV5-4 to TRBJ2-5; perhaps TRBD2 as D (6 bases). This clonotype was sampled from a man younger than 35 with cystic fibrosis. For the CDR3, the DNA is TGTGCCAGCAGCTCGGGTTGGGGAGGCCGCCCCGAGGAGACCCAGTACTTC. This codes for CASSSGWGGRPEETQYF.